This T cell receptor (beta chain) was observed in a study of blood T cells in healthy people across ages. At the level of the study: Template switching picked up about one barcoded beta molecule for each two T cells.

A word on this clonotype: Its target is not known.

Primers used in a second PCR of roughly 6 to 11 cycles were a sample-barcoded 5' primer and a J-beta primer mix. TCRdb used MiXCR to reprocess the 5' RACE reads, holding one entry per CDR3 protein. The table records hundreds of thousands of distinct CDR3 sequences, around 26% of them present only once. Germline V gene data show CDR1 as KGHSH and CDR2 as LQKENI. V lost 3 bases and J 5 bases, leaving 13 bases between the germline ends. There are 14 residues in the CDR3. Study findings and constraints: Samples with more naive T cells showed higher observed beta diversity. A roughly linear age-dependent decrease characterized TCR beta diversity per million T cells.

The receptor comes from a woman at least 80 years old in good health. Input material: blood. The chain uses TRBV18 and TRBJ2-5; maybe TRBD2 (6 bases). For the CDR3, the DNA is TGTGCCAGCTCACCGTCCAGCGGGCGGGAGACCCAGTACTTC. The encoded protein is CASSPSSGRETQYF.